This is a list of T cell receptor beta chains from one sample in a study of blood T cell repertoires in COVID-19. The protocol was immunoSEQ multiplex PCR, while the TCRdb copy is restricted to in-frame clones and leaves out a portion. This sample has about 160,000 clones, with more than 75% found just once. The sequenced sample was peripheral blood. These receptors were taken from a man between 65 and 79 years old with acute or convalescent COVID-19. The CDR3 runs from the conserved cysteine through the conserved F or W. Each record gives: J gene, V gene, CDR3 protein.

j_call: TRBJ2-3
v_call: TRBV7-2
cdr3_aa: CASSEQQGADTQYF

j_call: TRBJ2-7
v_call: TRBV28
cdr3_aa: CASSRPSSYEQYF

j_call: TRBJ2-5
v_call: TRBV6-5
cdr3_aa: CASSPGGETQYF

j_call: TRBJ1-6
v_call: TRBV19
cdr3_aa: CASRGQIPAGSPLHF

j_call: TRBJ2-1
v_call: TRBV27
cdr3_aa: CASSTLAGTYNEQFF

j_call: TRBJ2-2
v_call: TRBV5-5
cdr3_aa: CASSFWASGDTGELFF

j_call: TRBJ1-1
v_call: TRBV5-6
cdr3_aa: CASSFGTANTEAFF

j_call: TRBJ1-5
v_call: TRBV6-6
cdr3_aa: CASADNAYQPQHF

j_call: TRBJ2-2
v_call: TRBV10-3
cdr3_aa: CAISVSENTGELFF

j_call: TRBJ1-5
v_call: TRBV10-2
cdr3_aa: CASKQGGNQPQHF

j_call: TRBJ1-2
v_call: TRBV3-1/TRBV3-2
cdr3_aa: CASSRFGQGSGYTF

j_call: TRBJ2-5
v_call: TRBV5-1
cdr3_aa: CASSLVAGGSTETQYF

j_call: TRBJ2-7
v_call: TRBV2
cdr3_aa: CASTQTGAGTHDSPTTPLYEQYF

j_call: TRBJ1-5
v_call: TRBV28
cdr3_aa: CASSTGQPQHF

j_call: TRBJ2-3
v_call: TRBV11-2
cdr3_aa: CASSLARSGGTDTQYF

j_call: TRBJ1-5
v_call: TRBV29-1
cdr3_aa: CSGIRQAINQPQHF

j_call: TRBJ1-5
v_call: TRBV7-3
cdr3_aa: CASSPEHLQPQHF

j_call: TRBJ2-5
v_call: TRBV5-8
cdr3_aa: CASSHRGETQYF

j_call: TRBJ2-7
v_call: TRBV28
cdr3_aa: CASGGQGNYKLEQYF

j_call: TRBJ2-2
v_call: TRBV5-1
cdr3_aa: CASSGGQAHTGELFF

j_call: TRBJ2-5
v_call: TRBV9
cdr3_aa: CASSSGLAGDQETQYF

j_call: TRBJ2-2
v_call: TRBV7-3
cdr3_aa: CASSQPGTGELFF

j_call: TRBJ2-1
v_call: TRBV2
cdr3_aa: CASSESGQGYNEQFF

j_call: TRBJ1-2
v_call: TRBV5-1
cdr3_aa: CASSPDSYGYTF

j_call: TRBJ1-1
v_call: TRBV7-4
cdr3_aa: CASSSLQRQGMNTEAFF

j_call: TRBJ1-1
v_call: TRBV2
cdr3_aa: CASDYLSPEAFF

j_call: TRBJ2-5
v_call: TRBV12-2
cdr3_aa: CASRPTLHRGLAGGQETQYF

j_call: TRBJ1-1
v_call: TRBV7-9
cdr3_aa: CASLQEGREAFF

j_call: TRBJ1-1
v_call: TRBV29-1
cdr3_aa: CSAQTPGTGSTEAFF

j_call: TRBJ2-3
v_call: TRBV5-1
cdr3_aa: CATGTGERTDTQYF

j_call: TRBJ1-5
v_call: TRBV6-1
cdr3_aa: CASSEPQGAQRSNQPQHF

j_call: TRBJ1-3
v_call: TRBV21-1
cdr3_aa: CASSQTGLSGNTIYF

j_call: TRBJ2-7
v_call: TRBV9
cdr3_aa: CASSVAAGEFHEQYF

j_call: TRBJ1-4
v_call: TRBV2
cdr3_aa: CASSAQGPTNEKLFF

j_call: TRBJ2-7
v_call: TRBV9
cdr3_aa: CASSVDGGRRSYEQYF

j_call: TRBJ1-5
v_call: TRBV28
cdr3_aa: CASSSPAGGGLSNQPQHF

j_call: TRBJ2-3
v_call: TRBV7-9
cdr3_aa: CASSSWGLDTQYF

j_call: TRBJ1-5
v_call: TRBV6-1
cdr3_aa: CASSDQDRGNQPQHF

j_call: TRBJ2-5
v_call: TRBV5-6
cdr3_aa: CASSRTAQETQYF

j_call: TRBJ2-1
v_call: TRBV19
cdr3_aa: CASSVGWGRLDNEQFF

j_call: TRBJ1-2
v_call: TRBV18
cdr3_aa: CASSSGQGSPYGYTF

j_call: TRBJ2-1
v_call: TRBV24-1
cdr3_aa: CATSSYNEQFF

j_call: TRBJ1-5
v_call: TRBV2
cdr3_aa: CASLGWEMDQPQHF

j_call: TRBJ2-7
v_call: TRBV7-9
cdr3_aa: CASSLGPNRGAEQYF

j_call: TRBJ2-5
v_call: TRBV5-6
cdr3_aa: CASSLQGIGETQYF

j_call: TRBJ2-2
v_call: TRBV27
cdr3_aa: CASSLGQTNTGELFF

j_call: TRBJ1-2
v_call: TRBV13
cdr3_aa: CASSLPDTSDGYTF

j_call: TRBJ2-3
v_call: TRBV5-4
cdr3_aa: CASSLELSWRGTPDTQYF